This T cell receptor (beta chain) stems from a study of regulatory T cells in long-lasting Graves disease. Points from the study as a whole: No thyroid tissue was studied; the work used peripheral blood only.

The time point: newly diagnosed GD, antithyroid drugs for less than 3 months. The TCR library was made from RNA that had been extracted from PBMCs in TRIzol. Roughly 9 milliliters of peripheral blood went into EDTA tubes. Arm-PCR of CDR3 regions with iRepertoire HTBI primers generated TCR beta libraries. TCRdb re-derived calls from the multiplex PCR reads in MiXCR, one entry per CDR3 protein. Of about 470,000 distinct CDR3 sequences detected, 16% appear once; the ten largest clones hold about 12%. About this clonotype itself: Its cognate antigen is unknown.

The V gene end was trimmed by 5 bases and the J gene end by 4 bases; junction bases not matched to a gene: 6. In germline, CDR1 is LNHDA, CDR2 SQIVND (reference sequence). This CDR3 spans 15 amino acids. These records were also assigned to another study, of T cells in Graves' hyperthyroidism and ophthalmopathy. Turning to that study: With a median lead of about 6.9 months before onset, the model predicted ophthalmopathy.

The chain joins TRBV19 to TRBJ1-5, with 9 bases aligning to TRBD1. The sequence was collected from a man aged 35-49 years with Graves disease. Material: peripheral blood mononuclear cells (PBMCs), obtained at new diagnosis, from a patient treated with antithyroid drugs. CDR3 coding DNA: TGTGCCAGTAGTCCCGGGACAGGGAAGAATCAGCCCCAGCATTTT. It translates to CASSPGTGKNQPQHF. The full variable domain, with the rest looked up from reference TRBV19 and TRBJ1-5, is DGGITQSPKYLFRKEGQNVTLSCEQNLNHDAMYWYRQDPGQGLRLIYYSQIVNDFQKGDIAEGYSVSREKKESFPLTVTSAQKNPTAFYLCASSPGTGKNQPQHFGDGTRLSIL.